These T cell receptor beta chains were read from a single sample in a study of blood T cell repertoires in COVID-19. TCRdb keeps only in-frame clones here, not all; method: immunoSEQ multiplex PCR. Of over 350,000 clones in the sample, around 89% were seen once. Sequencing used PBMCs or T cells enriched from blood (not recorded which). The receptors derive from a woman aged 25-40 years with acute COVID-19. Both conserved end residues are part of each CDR3. D genes are given only for firm matches. The size entry is marked missing in some rows and otherwise reads once, few, many or a size class.

size: .
V: TRBV7-9
D: TRBD1
J: TRBJ1-5
DNA: TGTGCCAGCAGCCCAAAGATCCCGGGACAGCCGGAGCAAGTGCCCCAGCATTTT
CDR3: CASSPKIPGQPEQVPQHF

size: .
V: TRBV27
D: .
J: TRBJ1-5
DNA: TGTGCCAGCAGTCCCCTGCGGGGGTGGGGCAATCAGCCCCAGCATTTT
CDR3: CASSPLRGWGNQPQHF

size: .
V: TRBV5-5
D: TRBD2
J: TRBJ2-3
DNA: TGTGCCAGCAGCTTGGGGCAGCGGCGGGGGGCAGATACGCAGTATTTT
CDR3: CASSLGQRRGADTQYF

size: .
V: TRBV7-2
D: .
J: TRBJ1-5
DNA: TGTGCCAGCAGCCCCTCGGGGGGCAATCAGCCCCAGCATTTT
CDR3: CASSPSGGNQPQHF

size: few
V: TRBV11-2
D: TRBD1
J: TRBJ1-6
DNA: TGTGCCAGCAGCTTTACAGGGGAGAATTCACCCCTCCACTTT
CDR3: CASSFTGENSPLHF

size: .
V: TRBV2
D: .
J: TRBJ2-2
DNA: TGTGCCAGCAGTGAACAGGGGCGAAGCGGGGAGCTGTTTTTT
CDR3: CASSEQGRSGELFF

size: .
V: TRBV7-2
D: .
J: TRBJ2-1
DNA: TGTGCCAGCAGCTTATCCGGTAGCTCCCATGAGCAGTTCTTC
CDR3: CASSLSGSSHEQFF

size: .
V: TRBV14
D: TRBD1
J: TRBJ1-1
DNA: TGTGCCAGCAGCCGGACAGGGGGCGTCATCACTGAAGCTTTCTTT
CDR3: CASSRTGGVITEAFF

size: .
V: TRBV21-1
D: .
J: TRBJ2-7
DNA: TGTGCCAGCAGCAAAAAAGTGGGACAGGACTCCTACGAGCAGTACTTC
CDR3: CASSKKVGQDSYEQYF

size: .
V: TRBV7-8
D: TRBD1
J: TRBJ1-5
DNA: TGTGCCAGCAGCTTAGACGACAGGGGGCGCGTTAGCAATCAGCCCCAGCATTTT
CDR3: CASSLDDRGRVSNQPQHF

size: .
V: TRBV5-8
D: .
J: TRBJ2-1
DNA: TGTGCCAGCAGCTTTTCGACCCACGGGTACAATGAGCAGTTCTTC
CDR3: CASSFSTHGYNEQFF

size: .
V: TRBV9
D: TRBD2
J: TRBJ2-1
DNA: TGTGCCAGCAGCGAACTAGCGGGGGAATACAATGAGCAGTTCTTC
CDR3: CASSELAGEYNEQFF

size: .
V: TRBV2
D: TRBD1
J: TRBJ1-5
DNA: TGTGCCAGCAGGGGGACAGTTGACAATCAGCCCCAGCATTTT
CDR3: CASRGTVDNQPQHF

size: .
V: TRBV7-9
D: TRBD1
J: TRBJ1-1
DNA: TGTGCCAGCAGCGCCAGCTTTCGAGGGGGCGCCGAAGCTTTCTTT
CDR3: CASSASFRGGAEAFF

size: .
V: TRBV30
D: .
J: TRBJ1-3
DNA: TGTGCCTGGAGTGGGCAGAGAAACACCATATATTTT
CDR3: CAWSGQRNTIYF

size: .
V: TRBV5-1
D: TRBD2
J: TRBJ2-1
DNA: TGCGCCAGCAGCTTTGGGAGGGGCGAATCCAATGAGCAGTTCTTC
CDR3: CASSFGRGESNEQFF

size: .
V: TRBV7-2
D: .
J: TRBJ2-7
DNA: TGTGCCAGCAGCTTAACCAGCGAGTACTACGAGCAGTACTTC
CDR3: CASSLTSEYYEQYF

size: .
V: TRBV5-6
D: .
J: TRBJ1-2
DNA: TGTGCCAGCAGCGGGTTTTCGACCGCAGTGACGGACTATAACTATGGCTACACCTTC
CDR3: CASSGFSTAVTDYNYGYTF

size: once
V: TRBV11-2
D: TRBD1
J: TRBJ2-1
DNA: TGTGCCAGCAGCTCCGAGAGAGGGGGCGATGAGCAGTTCTTC
CDR3: CASSSERGGDEQFF

size: .
V: TRBV29-1
D: .
J: TRBJ1-1
DNA: TGCAGCGCTTGGGGGGGACCCGTTAAAGCTTTCTTT
CDR3: CSAWGGPVKAFF

size: .
V: TRBV11-3
D: .
J: TRBJ2-5
DNA: TGTGCCAGCAGCTTAGGTGGGGGCGGTGGGGAGACCCAGTACTTC
CDR3: CASSLGGGGGETQYF

size: .
V: TRBV5-1
D: .
J: TRBJ1-6
DNA: TGCGCCAGCAGCGAAAGACAGTTGGGCTCACCCCTCCACTTT
CDR3: CASSERQLGSPLHF

size: .
V: TRBV27
D: TRBD1
J: TRBJ1-1
DNA: TGTGCCAGCAGGGATCCGGGACAGTTAAACACTGAAGCTTTCTTT
CDR3: CASRDPGQLNTEAFF